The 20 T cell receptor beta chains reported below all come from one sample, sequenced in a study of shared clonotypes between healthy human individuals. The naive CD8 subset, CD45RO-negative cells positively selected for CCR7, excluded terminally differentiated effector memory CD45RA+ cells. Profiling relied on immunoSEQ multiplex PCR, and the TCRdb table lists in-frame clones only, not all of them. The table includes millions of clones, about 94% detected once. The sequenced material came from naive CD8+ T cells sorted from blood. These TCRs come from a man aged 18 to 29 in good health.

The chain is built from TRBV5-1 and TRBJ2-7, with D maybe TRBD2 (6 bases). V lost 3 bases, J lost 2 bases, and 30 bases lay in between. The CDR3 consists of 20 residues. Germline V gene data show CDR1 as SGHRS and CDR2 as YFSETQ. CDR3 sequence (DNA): TGCGCCAGCAGCTCAGGTCGTGTCGCGGGAACTCTTGACGAAACCTACGAGCAGTACTTC. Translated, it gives CASSSGRVAGTLDETYEQYF.

In nucleotides, the CDR3 is TGTGCCAGCAGTGCTTCTGGGGCCAACGTCCTGACTTTC. Translation gives CASSASGANVLTF. V usage is TRBV2 and J usage is TRBJ2-6; D remains unclear. The germline V gene encodes CDR1 SNHLY and CDR2 FYNNEI. Between the trimmed V and J ends, which lost 4 bases and 1 base, there was a span of 2 bases. This CDR3 contains 13 residues.

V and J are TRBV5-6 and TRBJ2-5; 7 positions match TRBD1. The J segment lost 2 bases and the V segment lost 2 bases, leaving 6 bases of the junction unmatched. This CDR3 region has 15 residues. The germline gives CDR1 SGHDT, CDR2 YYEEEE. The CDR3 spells CASSFRGLRQETQYF. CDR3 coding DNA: TGTGCCAGCAGCTTTAGGGGGCTTAGGCAAGAGACCCAGTACTTC.

CDR3 DNA: TGTGCCAGCAGCCCCCAGGCGGGGGGCTACGAGCAGTACTTC. Protein product: CASSPQAGGYEQYF. The gene calls are TRBV9 and TRBJ2-7; 8 bases fit TRBD2. Trimming at V came to 4 bases and at J to 3 bases, leaving 6 bases not matched to a gene. The CDR3 totals 14 residues. Germline V CDR1 and CDR2: SGDLS, YYNGEE.

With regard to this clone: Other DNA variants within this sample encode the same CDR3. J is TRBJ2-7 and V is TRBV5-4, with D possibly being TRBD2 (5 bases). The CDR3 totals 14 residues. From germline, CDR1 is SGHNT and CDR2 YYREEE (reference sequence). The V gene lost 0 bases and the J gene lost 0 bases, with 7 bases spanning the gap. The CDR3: CASSLAGSSYEQYF. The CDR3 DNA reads TGTGCCAGCAGCTTGGCGGGGAGCTCCTACGAGCAGTACTTC.

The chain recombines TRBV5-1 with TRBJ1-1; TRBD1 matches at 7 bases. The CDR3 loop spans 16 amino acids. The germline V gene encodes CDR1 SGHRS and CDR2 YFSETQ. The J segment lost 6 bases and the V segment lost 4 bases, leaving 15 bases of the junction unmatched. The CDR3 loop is CASSRETGYPFPEAFF. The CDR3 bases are TGCGCCAGCAGCAGGGAGACAGGGTACCCCTTCCCTGAAGCTTTCTTT.

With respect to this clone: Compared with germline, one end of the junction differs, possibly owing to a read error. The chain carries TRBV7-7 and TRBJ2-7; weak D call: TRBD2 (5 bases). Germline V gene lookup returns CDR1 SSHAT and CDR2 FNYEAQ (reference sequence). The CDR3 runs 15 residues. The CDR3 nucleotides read TGTGCTAGCAGCTTAGAGTCGGGGTTAGGGTACGAGCAGTACTTC. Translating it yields CASSLESGLGYEQYF.

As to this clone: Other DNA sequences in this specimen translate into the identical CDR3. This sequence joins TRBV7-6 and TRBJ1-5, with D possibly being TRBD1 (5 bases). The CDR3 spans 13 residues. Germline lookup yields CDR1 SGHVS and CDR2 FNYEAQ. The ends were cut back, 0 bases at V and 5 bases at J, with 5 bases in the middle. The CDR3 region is CASSLAGDQPQHF. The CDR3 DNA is TGTGCCAGCAGCTTAGCGGGGGATCAGCCCCAGCATTTT.

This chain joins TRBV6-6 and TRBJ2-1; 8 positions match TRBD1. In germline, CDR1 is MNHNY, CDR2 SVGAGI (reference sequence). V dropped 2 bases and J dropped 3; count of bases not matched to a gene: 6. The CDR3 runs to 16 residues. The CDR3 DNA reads TGTGCCAGCAGTTACAAGGCAGGGGGCCTCTACAATGAGCAGTTCTTC. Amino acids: CASSYKAGGLYNEQFF.

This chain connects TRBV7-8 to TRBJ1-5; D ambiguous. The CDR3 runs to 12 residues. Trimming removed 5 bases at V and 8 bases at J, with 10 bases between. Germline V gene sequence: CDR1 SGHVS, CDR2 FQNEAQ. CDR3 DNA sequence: TGTGCCAGCAGCCCCGGCGGGGAGCCCCAGCATTTT. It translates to CASSPGGEPQHF.

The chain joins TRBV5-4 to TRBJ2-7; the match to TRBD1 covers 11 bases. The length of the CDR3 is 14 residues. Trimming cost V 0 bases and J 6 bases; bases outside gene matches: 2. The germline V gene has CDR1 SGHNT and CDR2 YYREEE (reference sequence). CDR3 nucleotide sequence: TGTGCCAGCAGCTTGGGGACAGGGGGCACCGAGCAGTACTTC. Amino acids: CASSLGTGGTEQYF. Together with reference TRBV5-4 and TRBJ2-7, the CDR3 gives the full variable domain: ETGVTQSPTHLIKTRGQQVTLRCSSQSGHNTVSWYQQALGQGPQFIFQYYREEENGRGNFPPRFSGLQFPNYSSELNVNALELDDSALYLCASSLGTGGTEQYFGPGTRLTVT.

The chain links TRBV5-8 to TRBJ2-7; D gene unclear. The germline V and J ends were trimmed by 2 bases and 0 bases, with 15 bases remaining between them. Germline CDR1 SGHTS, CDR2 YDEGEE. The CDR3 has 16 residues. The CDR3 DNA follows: TGTGCCAGCAGCTTCCTAATGACTGCAAGCTCCTACGAGCAGTACTTC. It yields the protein CASSFLMTASSYEQYF. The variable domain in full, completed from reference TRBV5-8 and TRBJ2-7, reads EAGVTQSPTHLIKTRGQQATLRCSPISGHTSVYWYQQALGLGLQFLLWYDEGEERNRGNFPPRFSGRQFPNYSSELNVNALELEDSALYLCASSFLMTASSYEQYFGPGTRLTVT.

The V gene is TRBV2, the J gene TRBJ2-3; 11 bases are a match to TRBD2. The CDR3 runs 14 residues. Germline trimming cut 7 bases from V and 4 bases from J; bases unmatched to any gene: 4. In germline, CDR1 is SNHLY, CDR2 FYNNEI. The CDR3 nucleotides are TGTGCCAGCACGGGACTAGCGGATGCAGATACGCAGTATTTT. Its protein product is CASTGLADADTQYF. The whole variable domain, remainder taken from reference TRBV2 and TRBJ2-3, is EPEVTQTPSHQVTQMGQEVILRCVPISNHLYFYWYRQILGQKVEFLVSFYNNEISEKSEIFDDQFSVERPDGSNFTLKIRSTKLEDSAMYFCASTGLADADTQYFGPGTRLTVL.

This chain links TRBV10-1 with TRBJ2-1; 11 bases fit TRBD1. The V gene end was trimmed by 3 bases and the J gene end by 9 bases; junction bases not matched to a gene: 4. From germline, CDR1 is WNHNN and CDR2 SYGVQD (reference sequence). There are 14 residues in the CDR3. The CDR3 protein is CASSDRDRGSEQFF. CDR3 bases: TGCGCCAGCAGTGACCGGGACAGGGGGAGTGAGCAGTTCTTC.

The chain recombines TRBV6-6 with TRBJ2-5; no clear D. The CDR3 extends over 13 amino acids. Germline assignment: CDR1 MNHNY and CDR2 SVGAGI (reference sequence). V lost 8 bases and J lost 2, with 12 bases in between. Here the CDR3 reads CASSLALQETQYF. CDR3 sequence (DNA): TGTGCCAGCTCTCTTGCCCTGCAAGAGACCCAGTACTTC.

The DNA of the CDR3 is TGCGCCAGCAGCTGGCTAGCGGGGGGGCCTGGCACCGGGGAGCTGTTTTTT. It yields the protein CASSWLAGGPGTGELFF. This chain links TRBV4-1 with TRBJ2-2; 12 bases agree with TRBD2. This CDR3 spans 17 amino acids. Germline CDR1 MGHRA, CDR2 YSYEKL. The V and J ends lost 5 bases and 4 bases, in that order; junction bases with no gene match: 8.

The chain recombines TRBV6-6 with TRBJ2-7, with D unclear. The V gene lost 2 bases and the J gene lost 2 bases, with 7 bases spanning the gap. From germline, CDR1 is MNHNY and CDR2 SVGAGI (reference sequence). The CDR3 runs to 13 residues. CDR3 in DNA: TGTGCCAGCAGTTACACTGGAACCTACGAGCAGTACTTC. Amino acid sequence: CASSYTGTYEQYF.

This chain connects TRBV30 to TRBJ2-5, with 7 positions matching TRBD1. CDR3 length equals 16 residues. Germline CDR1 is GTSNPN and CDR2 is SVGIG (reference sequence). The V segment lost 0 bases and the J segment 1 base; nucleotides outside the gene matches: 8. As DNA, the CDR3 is TGTGCCTGGAGTGTGAGGACAGGTCCCATCCAAGAGACCCAGTACTTC. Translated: CAWSVRTGPIQETQYF.

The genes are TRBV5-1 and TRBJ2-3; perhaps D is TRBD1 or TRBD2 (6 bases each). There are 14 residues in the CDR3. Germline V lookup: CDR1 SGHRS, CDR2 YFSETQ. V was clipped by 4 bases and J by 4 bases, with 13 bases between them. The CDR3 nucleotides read TGCGCCAGCAGCGAGTGGGGGGCGTCAGATACGCAGTATTTT. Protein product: CASSEWGASDTQYF.

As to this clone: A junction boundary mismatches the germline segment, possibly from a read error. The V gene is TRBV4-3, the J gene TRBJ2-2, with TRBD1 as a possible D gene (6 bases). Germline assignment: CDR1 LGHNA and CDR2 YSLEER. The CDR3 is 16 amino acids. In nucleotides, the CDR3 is TGCGCCAGCAGCCAAGACGGTACAGGGAACTCCGGGGAGCTGTTTTTT. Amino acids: CASSQDGTGNSGELFF.